These T cell receptor beta chains were read from a single sample in a study of OX40 agonist ivuxolimab in advanced cancers. Data came from immunoSEQ multiplex PCR; TCRdb stores just in-frame clones and leaves some out. The sample lists about 110,000 clones, 91% occurring once. Sequencing used CD4+ or CD8+ T cells sorted from blood, obtained in a trial of the OX40 agonist ivuxolimab. These TCRs come from an adult with an advanced solid tumor such as melanoma, head and neck, liver or kidney cancer. Each CDR3 is given with its conserved first and last residue. D genes are given only for firm matches. Only part of the rows carry a size: once, few, many, or a class if the clone is expanded.

clone size,J gene,V gene,D gene,CDR3 DNA,CDR3 protein
NA,TRBJ1-1,TRBV2,NA,TGTGCCGGAACAGGACGAGATAATGAAGCTTTCTTT,CAGTGRDNEAFF
NA,TRBJ2-5,TRBV5-4,NA,TGTGCCAGCAGCTCTGGGAAGTACCAAGAGACCCAGTACTTC,CASSSGKYQETQYF
few,TRBJ1-2,TRBV5-1,NA,TGCGCCAGCAGCTTGGACGGGACCTATGGCTACACCTTC,CASSLDGTYGYTF
NA,TRBJ2-7,TRBV5-4,TRBD1,TGTGCCAGCAGACCTAACACGGGACAGGGGGGCGAGCAGTACTTC,CASRPNTGQGGEQYF
NA,TRBJ1-6,TRBV6-6,NA,TGTGCCAGCAGTTACTCGAGTGTAACCGGGGCCCTCCACTTT,CASSYSSVTGALHF
NA,TRBJ1-2,TRBV6-6,NA,TGTGCCAGCAGTTACTCGAAATCCTATGGCTACACCTTC,CASSYSKSYGYTF
NA,TRBJ2-1,TRBV29-1,TRBD2,TGCAGCGCCCAGACTAGCGGGAGAGGTAATGAGCAGTTCTTC,CSAQTSGRGNEQFF
NA,TRBJ2-1,TRBV15,NA,TGTGCCACCAGCAGATCCCTTGCGGAGAAAGACAATGAGCAGTTCTTC,CATSRSLAEKDNEQFF
NA,TRBJ2-3,TRBV5-1,TRBD1,TGCGCCAGCAGCCCGGGACAGAGCCACACAGATACGCAGTATTTT,CASSPGQSHTDTQYF
NA,TRBJ2-7,TRBV6-5,NA,TGTGCCAGCAGCTCCTCGTCCTACGAGCAGTACTTC,CASSSSSYEQYF
NA,TRBJ1-1,TRBV14,TRBD1,TGTGCCAGCAGCCCTGGACAGGGGGCGAACACTGAAGCTTTCTTT,CASSPGQGANTEAFF
NA,TRBJ2-3,TRBV5-4,TRBD2,TGTGCCAGCAGGGGCGGGGGGGCAGATACGCAGTATTTT,CASRGGGADTQYF
NA,TRBJ1-4,TRBV7-2,NA,TGTGCCAGCAGCTTAGGGCCGAGGAATGAAAAACTGTTTTTT,CASSLGPRNEKLFF
NA,TRBJ1-1,TRBV5-1,TRBD1,TGCGCCAGCAGCTCACTACAGGGGATGAACACTGAAGCTTTCTTT,CASSSLQGMNTEAFF
NA,TRBJ2-1,TRBV7-9,NA,TGTGCCAGCAGCTCTTCAGGGGTCTACGAGCAGTTCTTC,CASSSSGVYEQFF